This T cell receptor (beta chain) was obtained from a study of T-cell reconstitution after alpha-beta-depleted transplantation in children. The CDR3 totals 15 residues. The V gene's germline CDR1 is SGHTA and CDR2 FQGNSA. V lost 6 bases to trimming and J lost 4 bases; unmatched junction nucleotides: 8. Researchers prepared the TCRbeta library using unique molecular identifiers, the study reports. In TCRdb, the PCR reads were re-called with MiXCR into one record per CDR3 protein. The sample lists about 460,000 distinct CDR3 sequences; roughly 10% were seen once. The rearrangement uses TRBV7-2 and TRBJ2-1; the match to TRBD2 covers 8 bases. The input for sequencing was PBMCs, mostly from graft donor cells, taken 180 days after TCRalphabeta/CD19-depleted stem cell transplant. The sequence was collected from a female patient aged 2-15 years who had a stem cell transplant for aplastic anemia, so the T cells may come from the graft donor. CDR3 in DNA: TGTGCCAGCAGAGAAGCGGGAGTTAGGTACAATGAGCAGTTCTTC. Translation: CASREAGVRYNEQFF.